One sample yielded the 18 T cell receptor beta chains listed below, sequenced in a study of T cells in Graves' hyperthyroidism and ophthalmopathy (dated by TCRdb to between 2017 and 2020). The library was obtained by multiplex PCR. Sequencing instrument: Illumina HiSeq 2000. Amplification of TCR beta CDR3 regions was carried out from RNA transcripts. The TCR CDR3 was subjected to a first round of RT-PCR using the HTBI primer set and the Qiagen OneStep RT-PCR kit. TCRdb passed the public sequencing reads through fastp at Q25 and MiXCR, retaining productive beta sequences. Each record represents a unique CDR3 protein, reported with the most common genes and DNA among its rows. Recorded for this sample are about 560,000 distinct CDR3 sequences; approximately 14% of them occurred a single time. The ten largest clonotypes hold less than 9.5% of the sample. The specimen sequenced was blood. The receptor set was obtained from a woman younger than 45 with Graves' hyperthyroidism.

This clonotype was seen many times. The chain combines TRBV14 with TRBJ2-7, with TRBD2 identical over 9 bases. V shed 3 bases and J 7 bases; nucleotides not matched to a gene: 10. CDR1 and CDR2 (germline): SGHDN, FVKESK. CDR3 length: 15 residues. The CDR3 spells CASSQLGAGGGEQYF. The CDR3 DNA reads as TGTGCCAGCAGCCAGTTGGGAGCGGGAGGCGGAGAGCAGTACTTC.

This clonotype occurred many times. This sequence joins TRBV6-2 or TRBV6-3 and TRBJ2-1; D ambiguous. Trimming cost V 6 bases and J 8 bases, with 8 bases left between them. This CDR3 region has 11 residues. Germline loops: CDR1 MNHEY, CDR2 SVGEGT. The CDR3, as DNA: TGTGCCAGCAGCTATTTGGATGAGCAGTTCTTC. Protein: CASSYLDEQFF.

V and J are TRBV12-3 or TRBV12-4 and TRBJ1-2; a possible D gene is TRBD1 (5 bases). The ends were cut back, 1 base at V and 5 bases at J, with 14 bases in the middle. This CDR3 comprises 15 residues. The CDR3: CASSLVQGYGYGYTF. CDR3 sequence (DNA): TGTGCCAGCAGTTTAGTTCAGGGCTACGGTTATGGCTACACCTTC.

Only a few counts were recorded for this clonotype. The chain employs TRBV7-6 and TRBJ2-3; perhaps D is TRBD1 or TRBD2 (5 bases each). The CDR3 length is 16 residues. Germline V gene sequence: CDR1 SGHVS, CDR2 FNYEAQ. V dropped 2 bases and J dropped 1 base, with 13 bases sitting between them. Here the CDR3 DNA reads TGTGCCAGCAGCTTATCCGTGGGGGACCGCACAGATACGCAGTATTTT. Translated, it gives CASSLSVGDRTDTQYF.

The sample holds a few counts of this clonotype. The V and J genes are TRBV18 and TRBJ2-7; TRBD1 might be the D (6 bases). Germline V gene data show CDR1 as KGHSH and CDR2 as LQKENI. Trimming removed 0 bases from V and 2 bases from J, with 17 bases in between. The CDR3 consists of 17 residues. The CDR3: CASSPPLRTAGTYEQYF. CDR3 coding DNA: TGTGCCAGCTCACCACCTCTCCGGACAGCCGGTACCTACGAGCAGTACTTC.

This clonotype was recorded at least ten times. The chain combines TRBV29-1 with TRBJ2-5; 9 nucleotides match TRBD1. Germline lookup yields CDR1 SQVTM and CDR2 ANQGSEA. V dropped 7 bases and J dropped 5; count of bases not matched to a gene: 5. The CDR3 is 12 amino acids. CDR3 DNA sequence: TGCAGCGCTCGGACAGGGGCTGAGACCCAGTACTTC. Residues: CSARTGAETQYF.

This clonotype appeared a few times. This chain joins TRBV12-3 or TRBV12-4 and TRBJ2-2; the D gene is possibly TRBD2 (6 bases). V lost 3 bases to trimming and J lost 3 bases, with 8 bases between them. This CDR3 contains 14 residues. The CDR3, as DNA: TGTGCCAGCAGTTTCGGAGGGGACACCGGGGAGCTGTTTTTT. This codes for CASSFGGDTGELFF.

This clonotype was recorded at least ten times. The J gene is TRBJ2-7, the V gene TRBV28; D is unclear. The CDR3 length is 12 residues. The V gene's germline CDR1 is MDHEN and CDR2 SYDVKM. V lost 6 bases, J lost 2 bases, and 8 bases lay in between. Here the CDR3 DNA reads TGTGCCAGCAGCCCTGTGACCTACGAGCAGTACTTC. Its protein is CASSPVTYEQYF.

In its sample, this clonotype was seen once. V gene TRBV7-2 combines with J gene TRBJ2-3; D is ambiguous. Deletions cut 6 bases from V and 6 bases from J, with 16 bases between. CDR1 is SGHTA, CDR2 FQGNSA, per germline. CDR3 length equals 14 residues. CDR3 amino acids: CASRPGRAPDTQYF. In nucleotides, the CDR3 is TGTGCCAGCAGACCAGGACGCGCCCCCGATACGCAGTATTTT.

This clonotype was counted a few times. This may be a read error, as it is one base from a much larger clone. The CDR3 region has the DNA TGTGCCAGCAGCGGGACACACCAAGAGACCCAGTACTTC. It specifies CASSGTHQETQYF. V gene TRBV25-1 combines with J gene TRBJ2-5; possibly TRBD1 for D (6 bases). This CDR3 spans 13 amino acids. V shed 6 bases and J shed 0 bases, with 8 bases lying between them. CDR1 and CDR2 (germline): MGHDK, SYGVNS.

The chain combines TRBV30 with TRBJ2-2, with D possibly matching TRBD2 (6 bases). The CDR3 runs 15 residues. CDR1 is GTSNPN and CDR2 is SVGIG in the germline V gene (reference sequence). V lost 2 bases, J lost 4 bases, and 14 bases lay in between. The CDR3 reads CAWSPEGRVTGELFF. In nucleotides, the CDR3 is TGTGCCTGGAGTCCGGAGGGCCGCGTCACCGGGGAGCTGTTTTTT.

This clonotype came up many times. The rearrangement uses TRBV9 and TRBJ2-7; 8 nucleotides match TRBD2. Germline V lookup: CDR1 SGDLS, CDR2 YYNGEE. The CDR3 totals 16 residues. With V trimmed by 6 bases and J by 2 bases, 13 bases remained unmatched. Here the CDR3 reads CASTPGPSGSPYEQYF. The CDR3 region has the DNA TGTGCCAGCACCCCGGGTCCTAGCGGGTCCCCCTACGAGCAGTACTTC.

This clonotype was counted at least ten times. This rearrangement joins TRBV20-1 to TRBJ2-7; the match to TRBD2 covers 8 bases. CDR3 length: 13 amino acids. With V trimmed by 4 bases and J by 1 base, 3 bases remained unmatched. In germline, CDR1 is DFQATT, CDR2 SNEGSKA (reference sequence). The CDR3 is CSAISGESYEQYF. Here the CDR3 DNA reads TGCAGTGCTATTAGCGGGGAATCCTACGAGCAGTACTTC.

This chain joins TRBV12-3 or TRBV12-4 and TRBJ2-1; TRBD1 matches at 7 bases. CDR3 size: 17 residues. V trimming: 6 bases; J trimming: 0 bases; junction bases outside the gene matches: 11. CDR3 protein: CASRTGQATSSYNEQFF. CDR3 in DNA: TGTGCCAGCAGGACCGGACAGGCGACGAGCTCCTACAATGAGCAGTTCTTC.

Concerning this clonotype itself: A much larger clone differs from this one at a single base, so this may be a read error. This CDR3 is CASSGQSESTDTQYF. The CDR3 DNA is TGTGCCAGCAGTGGACAGAGCGAGAGCACAGATACGCAGTATTTT. The V call is TRBV6-2 or TRBV6-3, the J call TRBJ2-3; D might be TRBD1 (6 bases). Trimming pared 5 bases from V and 0 bases from J, leaving 12 bases between. The CDR3 sequence is 15 residues long. The germline gives CDR1 MNHEY, CDR2 SVGEGT.

This clonotype was recorded a few times. The chain recombines TRBV6-1 with TRBJ2-2; no clear D gene. V was cut by 3 bases and J by 1 base, with 15 bases left in between. This CDR3 has 17 amino acids. In germline, CDR1 is MNHNS, CDR2 SASEGT. The CDR3 nucleotides read TGTGCCAGCAGTGATTACCCTGTCGTCGAGAACACCGGGGAGCTGTTTTTT. Residues: CASSDYPVVENTGELFF.

This clonotype occurred many times. The chain has TRBV29-1 and TRBJ2-1; TRBD1 agrees at 7 bases. V gave up 7 bases and J gave up 2 bases; unmatched junction bases: 8. Germline CDR1 is SQVTM and CDR2 is ANQGSEA. The CDR3 has 14 amino acids. CDR3 sequence reads: CSAPTGITYNEQFF. In DNA form, the CDR3 reads TGCAGCGCCCCGACAGGGATAACCTACAATGAGCAGTTCTTC.

This clonotype has ten or more counts. The chain uses TRBV12-3 or TRBV12-4 and TRBJ2-1, with D perhaps TRBD2 (6 bases). The CDR3 spans 16 residues. The V and J ends lost 5 bases and 2 bases respectively, with 16 bases between them. CDR3 protein: CASSPDSGEAYNEQFF. In nucleotides, the CDR3 is TGTGCCAGCAGTCCCGATTCGGGAGAAGCCTACAATGAGCAGTTCTTC.